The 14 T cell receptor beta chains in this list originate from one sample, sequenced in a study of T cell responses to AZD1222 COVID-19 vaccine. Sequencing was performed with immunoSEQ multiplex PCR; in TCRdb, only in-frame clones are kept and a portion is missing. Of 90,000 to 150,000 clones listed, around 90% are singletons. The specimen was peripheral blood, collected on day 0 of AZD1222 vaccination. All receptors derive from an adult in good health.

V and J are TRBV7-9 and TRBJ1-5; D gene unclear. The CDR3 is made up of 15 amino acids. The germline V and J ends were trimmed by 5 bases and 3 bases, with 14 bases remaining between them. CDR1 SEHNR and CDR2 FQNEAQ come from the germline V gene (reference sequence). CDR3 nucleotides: TGTGCCAGCAGCCCTGGCCGGAGCCCCAATCAGCCCCAGCATTTT. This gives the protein CASSPGRSPNQPQHF. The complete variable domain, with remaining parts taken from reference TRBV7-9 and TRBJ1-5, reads DTGVSQNPRHKITKRGQNVTFRCDPISEHNRLYWYRQTLGQGPEFLTYFQNEAQLEKSRLLSDRFSAERPKGSFSTLEIQRTEQGDSAMYLCASSPGRSPNQPQHFGDGTRLSIL.

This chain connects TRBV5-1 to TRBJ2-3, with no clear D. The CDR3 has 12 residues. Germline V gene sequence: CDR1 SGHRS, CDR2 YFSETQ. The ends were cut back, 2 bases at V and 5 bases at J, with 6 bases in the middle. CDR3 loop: CASSLIRDTQYF. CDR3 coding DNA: TGCGCCAGCAGCTTAATAAGAGATACGCAGTATTTT.

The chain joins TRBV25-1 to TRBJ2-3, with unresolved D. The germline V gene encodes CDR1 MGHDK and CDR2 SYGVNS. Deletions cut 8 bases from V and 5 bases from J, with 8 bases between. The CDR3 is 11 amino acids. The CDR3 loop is CASGPRDTQYF. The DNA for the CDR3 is TGTGCCAGCGGACCGAGAGATACGCAGTATTTT.

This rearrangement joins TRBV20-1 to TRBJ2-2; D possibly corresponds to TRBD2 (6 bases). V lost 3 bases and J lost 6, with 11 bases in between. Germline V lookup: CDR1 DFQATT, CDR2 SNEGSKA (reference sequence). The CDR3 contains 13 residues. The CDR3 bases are TGCAGTGCTAGTGTGGGGGACTCCGGGGAGCTGTTTTTT. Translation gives CSASVGDSGELFF.

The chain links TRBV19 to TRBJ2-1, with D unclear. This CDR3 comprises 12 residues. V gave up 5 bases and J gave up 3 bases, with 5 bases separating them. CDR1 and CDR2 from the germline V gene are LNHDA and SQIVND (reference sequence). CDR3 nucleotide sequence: TGTGCCAGTAGTCTACACTACAATGAGCAGTTCTTC. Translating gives CASSLHYNEQFF.

The CDR3, as DNA: TGCGCCAGCAGCCAAGAGGGGCTAGCGGGAGGCGAGCAGTACTTC. Translated: CASSQEGLAGGEQYF. The J gene is TRBJ2-7, the V gene TRBV4-1, with 11 nucleotides matching TRBD2. Germline V gives CDR1 MGHRA, CDR2 YSYEKL. The CDR3 spans 15 residues. V was pared by 0 bases and J by 6 bases, with 4 bases of the junction left unmatched.

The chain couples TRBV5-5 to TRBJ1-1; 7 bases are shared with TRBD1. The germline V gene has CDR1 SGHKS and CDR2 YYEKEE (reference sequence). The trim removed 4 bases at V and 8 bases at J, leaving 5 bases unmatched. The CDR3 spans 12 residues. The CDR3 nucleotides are TGTGCCAGCAGCGCGACAGGGAGGGAAGCTTTCTTT. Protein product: CASSATGREAFF.

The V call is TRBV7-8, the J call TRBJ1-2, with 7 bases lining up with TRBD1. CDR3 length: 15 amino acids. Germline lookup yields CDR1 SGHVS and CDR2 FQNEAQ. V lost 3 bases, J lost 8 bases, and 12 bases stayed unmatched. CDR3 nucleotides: TGTGCCAGCAGCTTGAACGACAGGGTCCGGCGAGGCTACACCTTC. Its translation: CASSLNDRVRRGYTF.

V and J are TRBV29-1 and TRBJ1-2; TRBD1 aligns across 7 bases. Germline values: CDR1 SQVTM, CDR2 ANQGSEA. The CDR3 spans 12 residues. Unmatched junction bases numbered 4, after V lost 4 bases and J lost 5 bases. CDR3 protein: CSVVTGQYGYTF. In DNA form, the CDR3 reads TGCAGCGTTGTGACAGGGCAATATGGCTACACCTTC.

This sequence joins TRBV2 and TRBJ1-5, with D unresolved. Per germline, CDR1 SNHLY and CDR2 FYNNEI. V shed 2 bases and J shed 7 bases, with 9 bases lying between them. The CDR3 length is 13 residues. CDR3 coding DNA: TGTGCCAGCAGTGAAAATTGGTTCCAGCCCCAGCATTTT. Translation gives CASSENWFQPQHF.

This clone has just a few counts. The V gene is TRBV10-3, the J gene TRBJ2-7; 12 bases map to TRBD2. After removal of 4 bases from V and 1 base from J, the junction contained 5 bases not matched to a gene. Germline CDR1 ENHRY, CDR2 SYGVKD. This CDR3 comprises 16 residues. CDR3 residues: CAISGLAGDSSYEQYF. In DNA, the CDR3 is TGTGCCATCAGTGGACTAGCGGGGGATTCATCCTACGAGCAGTACTTC.

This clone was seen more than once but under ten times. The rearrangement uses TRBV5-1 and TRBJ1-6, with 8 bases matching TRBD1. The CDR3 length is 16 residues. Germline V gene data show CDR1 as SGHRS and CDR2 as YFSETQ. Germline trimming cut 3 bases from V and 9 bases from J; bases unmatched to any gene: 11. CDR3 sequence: CASSSDIRGQASPLHF. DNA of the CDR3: TGCGCCAGCAGCTCAGATATCAGGGGGCAGGCTTCACCCCTCCACTTT. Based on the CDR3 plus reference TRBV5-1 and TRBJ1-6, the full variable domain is KAGVTQTPRYLIKTRGQQVTLSCSPISGHRSVSWYQQTPGQGLQFLFEYFSETQRNKGNFPGRFSGRQFSNSRSEMNVSTLELGDSALYLCASSSDIRGQASPLHFGNGTRLTVT.

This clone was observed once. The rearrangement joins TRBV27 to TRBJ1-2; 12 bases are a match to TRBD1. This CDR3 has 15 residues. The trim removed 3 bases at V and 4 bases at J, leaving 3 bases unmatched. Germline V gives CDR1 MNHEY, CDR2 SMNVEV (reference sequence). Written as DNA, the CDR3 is TGTGCCAGCAGTTTGGGACAGGGGGCTCCCTATGGCTACACCTTC. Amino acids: CASSLGQGAPYGYTF.

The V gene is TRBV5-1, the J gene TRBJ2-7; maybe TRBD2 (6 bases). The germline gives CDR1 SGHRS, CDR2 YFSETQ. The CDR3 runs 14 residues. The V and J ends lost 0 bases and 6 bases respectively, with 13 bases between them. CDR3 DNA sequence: TGCGCCAGCAGCTTGGGGAGAGTTAGCGGCGAGCAGTACTTC. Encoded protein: CASSLGRVSGEQYF. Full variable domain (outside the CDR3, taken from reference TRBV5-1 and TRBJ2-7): KAGVTQTPRYLIKTRGQQVTLSCSPISGHRSVSWYQQTPGQGLQFLFEYFSETQRNKGNFPGRFSGRQFSNSRSEMNVSTLELGDSALYLCASSLGRVSGEQYFGPGTRLTVT.